The source of this T cell receptor (beta chain) is a study of T cell responses to AZD1222 COVID-19 vaccine. Study-level points and caveats: Close to half of all spike-specific TCRs reportedly target regions of the variants that are unmutated.

Details on this clone: Antigen: not known.

V dropped 4 bases and J dropped 0 bases, with 9 bases sitting between them. The CDR3 totals 14 residues. The germline gives CDR1 SGHNT, CDR2 YYREEE (reference sequence). Measured with immunoSEQ multiplex PCR; TCRdb has only the in-frame clones, and not every one. The sample records 95,000 to 150,000 clones, roughly 87% being singletons. Here the sequenced sample was peripheral blood, taken on day 0 of MenACWY control vaccination. The source is an adult in good health. The rearrangement links TRBV5-4 to TRBJ2-3; D is unclear. The CDR3 region is CASSQDISTDTQYF. The CDR3 coding sequence is TGTGCCAGCAGCCAAGACATTAGCACAGATACGCAGTATTTT.